What follows are 7 T cell receptor beta chains derived from one specimen sequenced in a study of beta chain features in type 1 diabetes. Their antigen targets remain unknown. TCRB transcripts that were expressed got sequenced, as all of the isolated RNA had been reverse transcribed. This table comes from immunoSEQ multiplex PCR, and its TCRdb copy is limited to in-frame clones, with some not included. The table lists about 240,000 clones, about 15% of them singletons. Findings and caveats of the study: Among all four CD4+ subsets, Type 1 diabetes patients had TCRB CDR3s that were moderately but significantly shorter.

The specimen was naive CD4+ T cells from blood. The source is a man aged 30 to 39 with type 1 diabetes.

V usage is TRBV1 and J usage is TRBJ2-1; the table's TRBD2 call for D was not verified on the DNA. TRBV1 is marked as a pseudogene. This CDR3 region has 16 residues. The chain's CDR3 is CTSFLGSSGTYNEQFF. The CDR3 region has the DNA TGCACCAGCTTCTTAGGGTCTAGCGGGACTTACAATGAGCAGTTCTTC.

This chain's CDR3 is CASSQFGAAYEQYF. The DNA of the CDR3 is TGCGCCAGCAGCCAGTTTGGGGCCGCCTACGAGCAGTACTTC. The chain couples TRBV4-1 to TRBJ2-7; a weak D match, TRBD1 (5 bases). Germline V lookup: CDR1 MGHRA, CDR2 YSYEKL. V was cut by 3 bases and J by 2 bases, with 11 bases left in between. The CDR3 contains 14 residues.

The V call is TRBV6-5, the J call TRBJ2-7; TRBD1 matches 8 bases. The CDR3 is 12 amino acids. V dropped 6 bases and J dropped 4; count of bases not matched to a gene: 2. CDR1 is MNHEY, CDR2 SVGAGI, per germline. The CDR3: CASSRGPYEQYF. In nucleotides, the CDR3 is TGTGCCAGCAGCAGGGGGCCTTACGAGCAGTACTTC.

The chain combines TRBV6-5 with TRBJ2-3; TRBD1 is a possible D gene (5 bases). Germline V gene data show CDR1 as MNHEY and CDR2 as SVGAGI. Trimming took 4 bases from V and 8 from J, leaving 13 bases between them. The CDR3 has 13 residues. CDR3 residues: CASSSPGIGTQYF. CDR3 DNA: TGTGCCAGCAGTTCCCCAGGGATAGGTACGCAGTATTTT.

The chain couples TRBV28 to TRBJ2-7; a possible D gene is TRBD2 (5 bases). This CDR3 is built from 14 residues. V was cut by 7 bases and J by 3 bases, with 16 bases left in between. Germline CDR1 and CDR2: MDHEN and SYDVKM. The CDR3 protein is CASTPGPGGYEQYF. The CDR3 DNA reads as TGTGCCAGCACCCCCGGACCCGGAGGCTACGAGCAGTACTTC.

The chain uses TRBV25-1 and TRBJ1-1; 9 positions agree with TRBD1. The CDR3 is made up of 13 amino acids. V trimming: 6 bases; J trimming: 7 bases; junction bases outside the gene matches: 6. Germline loops: CDR1 MGHDK, CDR2 SYGVNS. DNA for the CDR3: TGTGCCAGCAGAGGACAGGGGACACGTGAAGCTTTCTTT. The encoded protein is CASRGQGTREAFF.

This sequence joins TRBV29-1 and TRBJ2-7; D uncertain. The V end was cut by 6 bases, the J end by 4 bases, with 13 bases between. Germline loops: CDR1 SQVTM, CDR2 ANQGSEA. The CDR3 length is 12 residues. This CDR3 reads CSVVADSYEQYF. DNA for the CDR3: TGCAGCGTAGTAGCCGACTCTTACGAGCAGTACTTC.